The next 10 T cell receptor beta chains were all read from a single sample in a study of T cell repertoires in cytomegalovirus infection. TCRdb used MiXCR to reprocess the reads, holding one entry per CDR3 protein. The sample carries 480,000 or so distinct CDR3 sequences, roughly 12% recorded once. The specimen was PBMCs. The receptors here all came from a human donor in good health (CMV status not recorded). Some clones in this sample may be carry-over from other donors' samples.

The rearrangement joins TRBV12-3 or TRBV12-4 to TRBJ1-1; a possible D gene is TRBD1 (5 bases). V lost 6 bases and J lost 0, with 11 bases in between. There are 14 residues in the CDR3. In nucleotides, the CDR3 is TGTGCCAGCAGGTGGGGCGCAATGAACACTGAAGCTTTCTTT. It encodes CASRWGAMNTEAFF.

This clonotype was counted between two and nine times. The chain joins TRBV20-1 to TRBJ2-3; TRBD1 or TRBD2 may be the D gene (5 bases each). Germline V gives CDR1 DFQATT, CDR2 SNEGSKA (reference sequence). This CDR3 is built from 12 residues. Trimming removed 7 bases from V and 2 bases from J, with 10 bases in between. The CDR3 sequence: CSEGTITDTQYF. The CDR3, as DNA: TGCAGTGAGGGGACGATCACAGATACGCAGTATTTT.

This clonotype appeared a few times. This chain connects TRBV6-1 to TRBJ2-3, with 8 bases identical to TRBD2. V was pared by 3 bases and J by 4 bases, with 6 bases of the junction left unmatched. Germline V gene sequence: CDR1 MNHNS, CDR2 SASEGT. The CDR3 sequence is 15 residues long. CDR3 DNA: TGTGCCAGCAGTGAGACGACTAGCGCTTCAGATACGCAGTATTTT. Protein product: CASSETTSASDTQYF.

This clonotype was seen only a few times. The rearrangement joins TRBV3-1 to TRBJ2-4, with D maybe TRBD1 (5 bases). Germline V gene data show CDR1 as LGHDT and CDR2 as YNNKEL (reference sequence). The length of the CDR3 is 15 residues. Trimming left V 0 bases short and J 7 bases short, with 13 bases between. CDR3 residues: CASSQDTNRRNIQYF. CDR3 nucleotides: TGTGCCAGCAGCCAAGATACAAACAGGCGGAACATTCAGTACTTC.

This clonotype was observed a few times. The genes are TRBV7-9 and TRBJ2-7; 7 nucleotides match TRBD1. From germline, CDR1 is SEHNR and CDR2 FQNEAQ (reference sequence). The CDR3 totals 16 residues. The V gene end was trimmed by 5 bases and the J gene end by 3 bases; junction bases not matched to a gene: 13. CDR3 residues: CASSHPARQGLYEQYF. The CDR3 region has the DNA TGTGCCAGCAGCCATCCCGCGAGACAGGGTCTCTACGAGCAGTACTTC.

This clonotype was counted a few times. The chain employs TRBV20-1 and TRBJ1-3; no firm D call. Looked up from germline, CDR1 is DFQATT and CDR2 is SNEGSKA (reference sequence). Trimming cost V 4 bases and J 0 bases, with 7 bases left between them. The CDR3 contains 13 residues. The CDR3 DNA is TGCAGTGCTATGGGAAGCTCTGGAAACACCATATATTTT. It encodes CSAMGSSGNTIYF.

The chain carries TRBV13 and TRBJ2-1; 11 bases are a match to TRBD2. Germline V gives CDR1 PRHDT, CDR2 FYEKMQ (reference sequence). Trimming took 4 bases from V and 10 from J; bases not matched to a gene: 12. The CDR3 sequence is 16 residues long. The CDR3 nucleotides read TGTGCCAGCAGCTACCGCCCGACTAGCGGGATACGCGAGCAGTTCTTC. This translates into CASSYRPTSGIREQFF.

This rearrangement joins TRBV5-1 to TRBJ2-1; a possible D gene is TRBD1 (5 bases). V was pared by 1 base and J by 7 bases, with 6 bases between. The CDR3 consists of 12 residues. Germline V gives CDR1 SGHRS, CDR2 YFSETQ. The CDR3 is CASSLNRNEQFF. The DNA of the CDR3 is TGCGCCAGCAGCTTGAACAGGAATGAGCAGTTCTTC. Filled out from reference TRBV5-1 and TRBJ2-1, the complete variable domain reads KAGVTQTPRYLIKTRGQQVTLSCSPISGHRSVSWYQQTPGQGLQFLFEYFSETQRNKGNFPGRFSGRQFSNSRSEMNVSTLELGDSALYLCASSLNRNEQFFGPGTRLTVL.

The CDR3 DNA reads TGCAGTGCTAGAGATGGTAGGGGCAGACAGAACACTGAAGCTTTCTTT. As protein: CSARDGRGRQNTEAFF. This sequence joins TRBV20-1 and TRBJ1-1; D possibly corresponds to TRBD1 (5 bases). This CDR3 has 16 amino acids. V was cut by 0 bases and J by 1 base, with 15 bases left in between. Germline V lookup: CDR1 DFQATT, CDR2 SNEGSKA (reference sequence).

Comments on this clonotype: The CDR3 carries no conserved terminal phenylalanine or tryptophan, so it likely arises from a read error. This rearrangement joins TRBV4-2 to TRBJ1-1; possibly TRBD1 for D (5 bases). Trimming stripped 0 bases from V and 1 base from J, with 9 bases between. The CDR3 spans 15 residues. Germline V CDR1 and CDR2: LGHNA, YNFKEQ. The CDR3 region is CASSQESGANTEAFL. CDR3 bases: TGTGCCAGCAGCCAAGAATCCGGGGCGAACACTGAAGCTTTCTTG.